This T cell receptor beta chain originates from a study of T-cell reconstitution after alpha-beta-depleted transplantation in children. The CDR3 is 16 amino acids. The ends were cut back, 0 bases at V and 4 bases at J, with 15 bases in the middle. In germline, CDR1 is MNHEY, CDR2 SMNVEV (reference sequence). This clonotype was detected only a few times. Library preparation (for TCRbeta) was performed with unique molecular identifiers. One entry per CDR3 protein, called by TCRdb with MiXCR from the PCR reads. The profile shows about 1,000,000 distinct CDR3 sequences, 25% to 35% of them singletons. The clonotype originates from a boy in the first two years of life who had a stem cell transplant for SCID, so the T cells may come from the graft donor. This sequence joins TRBV27 and TRBJ1-2; tentatively, D is TRBD1 (5 bases). The material was PBMCs, mostly from graft donor cells, obtained 360 days after TCRalphabeta/CD19-depleted stem cell transplant. The CDR3, as DNA: TGTGCCAGCAGTTTATCGGGCGGGGCCCTTACCTATGGCTACACCTTC. Its protein is CASSLSGGALTYGYTF.